This entry concerns a single TCR beta chain. The antigen is not known. Assay: immunoSEQ multiplex PCR; the TCRdb copy retains only in-frame clones and omits some. Of roughly 30,000 clones listed, more than 85% were seen once; the top ten hold 2.2%. CDR3 size: 19 residues. The germline V gene has CDR1 SGHAT and CDR2 FQNNGV. Germline trimming cut 6 bases from V and 4 bases from J; bases unmatched to any gene: 24. The record originates from a study of T cells in tuberculosis. Across the whole study: Sequenced TCRs come from CD1B-GMM tetramer-binding T cells. IGRA-negative adolescents, IGRA-positive adolescents with latent tuberculosis and adults with active tuberculosis formed this South African cohort.

Study findings and constraints: Classification accuracy was approximately 85% (AUROC over 0.85) with the GMM-specific repertoire. Active tuberculosis TCR-alpha repertoires lay closer to GMM-specific TCRs than IGRA-negative controls, suggesting clonal expansion.

Sequences were obtained from PBMCs. The gene calls are TRBV11-2 and TRBJ2-7, with 7 bases fitting TRBD2. The sequence came from a donor aged 5-35 years with latent tuberculosis or without tuberculosis infection. The CDR3 DNA is TGTGCCAGCAGTCCTACCCCCCCGTCTCGGGGGAGGGCCAGGTACGAGCAGTACTTC. Translating it yields CASSPTPPSRGRARYEQYF.